What follows is one TCR beta chain and its context. Its antigen has not been determined. Nothing much larger sits one base from this clone, and base qualities are not available. The H label marked samples taken from distinct, geographically separated regions of the hepatocellular carcinoma nodule. Every patient had early-stage hepatocellular carcinoma and went to surgical resection without receiving any prior therapy. Sampled areas lacked macroscopic evidence of necrosis or hemorrhage. Multiple regions from a couple of patients were subjected to TCR sequencing (ImmunoSeq). Frozen tissue samples from resection were taken at least 1 cm away from one another. Genomic DNA was isolated from bulk tissue with the DNeasy blood and tissue kit. The data derive from a study of intratumoral heterogeneity in liver cancer. With regard to the full study: Across the full roughly 14-patient cohort, most patients were male and the median age was around 61 years. To investigate intratumor heterogeneity, the study integrated RNA-seq, DNA sequencing, TCR-seq and SNP array data drawn from multiple regions of hepatocellular carcinoma specimens. The overall cohort comprised just over 70 multiregional samples from 14 HCC patients, with 50 to 55 tumoral and approximately 20 adjacent nontumoral regions. Beyond this particular receptor, the publication reports: Tumor region a in each sequenced patient had significantly more unique T-cell clonal expansions than region b. Within each of the two sequenced patients, overall T cell clonality showed no significant difference between tumor regions. Limitations acknowledged by the authors included a relatively low number of patients and under-sampled representation of tumor-infiltrating lymphocytes. TCR sequencing was reported to confirm the RNA-seq-based estimates of regional differences in tumor-infiltrating lymphocyte burden.

TCR beta chain CDR3 regions were sequenced from genomic DNA using the immunoSEQ assay. Rearranged VDJ segments were amplified with primers that anneal to V and J segments. Under the source paper's analysis protocol: The ImmunoSeq Analyzer software was used to compute clonality and richness metrics. Differentially abundant clones between regions were identified using Fisher's exact test plus a beta-binomial method for added stringency. Held by TCRdb, this immuneACCESS table contains in-frame sequences only and omits some clones. Under half of the omission traces to an unresolved V gene where checked; the cause of the rest is unknown. V, J and clone size were drawn from that table, and D and trimming were deduced from the DNA. The sample table contains about 6,600 clones; only one count was recorded for 50% to 60% of them. Jointly, the top ten make up over 11% of the sample. From the cysteine up to the phenylalanine, the CDR3 has a length of 14 residues. Only the CDR3 region is kept as DNA, spanning 42 bases read in frame from base 1. CDR1 SGHNT and CDR2 YYREEE were looked up in the germline V gene (reference sequence). Trimming leaves V shorter by 2 bases and J shorter by 4 bases, with the junction holding 2 bases beyond the gene matches.

The receptor chain draws on TRBV5-4 and TRBJ2-5; TRBD2 fits 10 bases in the junction. The sequence came from a man between 65 and 85 years old with hepatocellular carcinoma. The sequences come from tumor tissue, collected before any cancer treatment. The DNA sequence reads TGTGCCAGCAGCTTCAGCGGGGGGGCAGAGACCCAGTACTTC. Translation gives CASSFSGGAETQYF.